One and the same sample provided the 8 T cell receptor beta chains below, sequenced in a study of blood T cell repertoires in COVID-19. Sequenced by immunoSEQ multiplex PCR; TCRdb stores in-frame clones only, minus some. Of 100,000 to 120,000 clones in the sample, more than 70% were seen once. The sample was peripheral blood. All receptors come from a woman in her seventies who had recovered from COVID-19.

The chain is built from TRBV19 and TRBJ2-7, with TRBD2 matching 11 bases. The germline V gene encodes CDR1 LNHDA and CDR2 SQIVND (reference sequence). J gave up 7 bases and V 7 bases, and 9 bases lay outside the gene matches. The CDR3 runs to 14 residues. The CDR3 coding sequence is TGTGCCAGTAAAGAACGGACTAGCGGGTGGGAGCAGTACTTC. Amino acid sequence: CASKERTSGWEQYF.

The chain uses TRBV7-9 and TRBJ2-3; TRBD2 is a possible D gene (6 bases). This CDR3 spans 12 amino acids. Germline V gives CDR1 SEHNR, CDR2 FQNEAQ (reference sequence). The V and J ends lost 7 bases and 4 bases respectively, with 9 bases between them. CDR3 sequence reads: CASTQRADTQYF. DNA for the CDR3: TGTGCCAGCACCCAGCGGGCAGATACGCAGTATTTT.

The gene calls are TRBV25-1 and TRBJ2-7; tentative D call: TRBD2 (7 bases). The CDR3 contains 13 residues. Looked up from germline, CDR1 is MGHDK and CDR2 is SYGVNS. Trimming shortened V by 3 bases and J by 2 bases, and 8 bases separated the two germline ends. The CDR3 here is CASSEGGPYEQYF. In nucleotides, the CDR3 is TGTGCCAGCAGTGAGGGGGGGCCCTACGAGCAGTACTTC.

This clone was seen just once. This rearrangement joins TRBV30 to TRBJ1-5, with D unclear. V lost 2 bases, J lost 7 bases, and 12 bases lay in between. CDR1 GTSNPN and CDR2 SVGIG come from the germline V gene (reference sequence). CDR3 size: 13 residues. The CDR3 region has the DNA TGTGCCTGGAGTTTTTCTTGGGAGCAGCCCCAGCATTTT. It codes for CAWSFSWEQPQHF. The whole variable domain, filled in from reference TRBV30 and TRBJ1-5, reads SQTIHQWPATLVQPVGSPLSLECTVEGTSNPNLYWYRQAAGRGLQLLFYSVGIGQISSEVPQNLSASRPQDRQFILSSKKLLLSDSGFYLCAWSFSWEQPQHFGDGTRLSIL.

This chain joins TRBV28 and TRBJ2-7; D may be TRBD2 (7 bases). This CDR3 has 18 amino acids. Per germline, CDR1 MDHEN and CDR2 SYDVKM. V was clipped by 7 bases and J by 2 bases, with 27 bases between them. CDR3 residues: CASIPISLGGGTPYEQYF. In DNA, the CDR3 is TGTGCCAGCATTCCCATATCCCTAGGCGGGGGCACCCCCTACGAGCAGTACTTC.

The V call is TRBV21-1, the J call TRBJ2-7; the table's TRBD1 call for D was not verified on the DNA. TRBV21-1 is a known pseudogene. This CDR3 region has 15 residues. The CDR3 loop reads CASSKGRVPSYEQYF. The CDR3 DNA is TGTGCCAGCAGCAAGGGCAGGGTTCCCTCCTACGAGCAGTACTTC.

This rearrangement joins TRBV29-1 to TRBJ1-1; 7 nucleotides agree with TRBD1. J lost 5 bases, V lost 8 bases, and 11 bases had no gene match. The germline CDR1 and CDR2 sequences are SQVTM and ANQGSEA. The CDR3 runs 13 residues. The CDR3 here is CSFRARQGTEAFF. The CDR3 nucleotides are TGCAGCTTTAGAGCGCGACAGGGTACTGAAGCTTTCTTT.

CDR3 residues: CASLLRGGETQYF. Here the CDR3 DNA reads TGTGCCAGCCTCCTCCGGGGGGGGGAGACCCAGTACTTC. The rearrangement uses TRBV2 and TRBJ2-5, with 8 bases identical to TRBD2. The CDR3 length is 13 residues. V was pared by 8 bases and J by 5 bases, with 7 bases of the junction left unmatched. The germline gives CDR1 SNHLY, CDR2 FYNNEI.